Following are 21 T cell receptor beta chains from one sample sequenced in a study of cytomegalovirus exposure and HLA in healthy donors. Primers included in the PCR were 60 Vbeta and 13 Jbeta primers. Only in-frame clones appear in the TCRdb table, and some are missing; sequencing was by immunoSEQ multiplex PCR. Here the sample table reports tens of thousands of clones. Sequences were obtained from PBMCs. The receptors derive from a woman between 25 and 40 years old in good health and CMV-seronegative.

The V call is TRBV19, the J call TRBJ2-7, with 10 nucleotides matching TRBD2. V shed 4 bases, J shed 8 bases, and the junction held 8 bases outside the gene matches. CDR3 length: 14 residues. Looked up from germline, CDR1 is LNHDA and CDR2 is SQIVND (reference sequence). Written as DNA, the CDR3 is TGTGCCAGTAGTAATTGGCTAGCGGGAGAGAAGCAGTACTTC. This gives the protein CASSNWLAGEKQYF.

This chain joins TRBV4-2 and TRBJ2-7; the match to TRBD1 covers 9 bases. This CDR3 region has 14 residues. Per germline, CDR1 LGHNA and CDR2 YNFKEQ. J gave up 7 bases and V 5 bases, and 9 bases lay outside the gene matches. The CDR3 sequence: CASSLGQGEGEQYF. CDR3 coding DNA: TGTGCCAGCAGCTTGGGACAGGGCGAGGGGGAGCAGTACTTC.

The gene calls are TRBV7-9 and TRBJ2-2; no clear D. The CDR3 runs 18 residues. V lost 6 bases, J lost 3 bases, and 23 bases lay in between. Germline lookup yields CDR1 SEHNR and CDR2 FQNEAQ (reference sequence). CDR3 amino acids: CASSEESVGEVDTGELFF. In DNA form, the CDR3 reads TGTGCCAGCAGTGAAGAATCAGTAGGAGAAGTCGACACCGGGGAGCTGTTTTTT.

This chain uses TRBV11-2 with TRBJ2-5; D is unclear. Germline lookup yields CDR1 SGHAT and CDR2 FQNNGV. The CDR3 runs 15 residues. V dropped 1 base and J dropped 4 bases, with 13 bases sitting between them. CDR3 in amino acids: CASSLAFGLIETQYF. In DNA, the CDR3 is TGTGCCAGCAGCTTAGCTTTTGGCCTCATAGAGACCCAGTACTTC.

The chain employs TRBV15 and TRBJ2-2; 15 nucleotides align to TRBD2. J was trimmed by 7 bases and V by 3 bases; bases with no gene match: 3. This CDR3 spans 16 amino acids. Germline-derived CDR1 and CDR2 are LNHNV and YYDKDF (reference sequence). The CDR3 bases are TGTGCCACCAGCAGGGGGACTAGCGGGAGGAACGGGGAGCTGTTTTTT. As protein: CATSRGTSGRNGELFF.

V is TRBV4-2 and J is TRBJ2-5; D gene unclear. Germline V gene data show CDR1 as LGHNA and CDR2 as YNFKEQ. The CDR3 contains 13 residues. V lost 0 bases and J lost 4, with 6 bases in between. As DNA, the CDR3 is TGTGCCAGCAGCCAAGAGCGCCGAGAGACCCAGTACTTC. Encoded protein: CASSQERRETQYF.

This chain connects TRBV4-1 to TRBJ1-2; no clear D. CDR1 and CDR2 (germline): MGHRA, YSYEKL. V lost 0 bases to trimming and J lost 4 bases, with 12 bases between them. This CDR3 has 15 residues. The CDR3 loop is CASSQDGGSIYGYTF. The CDR3, as DNA: TGCGCCAGCAGCCAAGATGGAGGCTCAATCTATGGCTACACCTTC.

The V and J genes are TRBV19 and TRBJ1-3; 7 bases align to TRBD1. The CDR3 totals 16 residues. J gave up 0 bases and V 5 bases, and 7 bases lay outside the gene matches. CDR1 LNHDA and CDR2 SQIVND come from the germline V gene (reference sequence). CDR3 DNA sequence: TGTGCCAGTAGTCCATGGACAGGAACCTCTGGAAACACCATATATTTT. Protein sequence: CASSPWTGTSGNTIYF.

This chain joins TRBV6-1 and TRBJ1-2; a possible D gene is TRBD1 (5 bases). The CDR3 has 14 residues. V was pared by 3 bases and J by 2 bases, with 10 bases between. The germline gives CDR1 MNHNS, CDR2 SASEGT. DNA of the CDR3: TGTGCCAGCAGTGAGCCAGGGCTAAACTATGGCTACACCTTC. It is translated as CASSEPGLNYGYTF.

The gene calls are TRBV2 and TRBJ2-3; D uncertain. The germline gives CDR1 SNHLY, CDR2 FYNNEI. The CDR3 runs 13 residues. The ends were cut back, 3 bases at V and 6 bases at J, with 10 bases in the middle. CDR3 loop: CASSDGPRDTQYF. CDR3 sequence (DNA): TGTGCCAGCAGTGATGGGCCAAGGGATACGCAGTATTTT.

The chain combines TRBV7-9 with TRBJ1-1; D is ambiguous. There are 13 residues in the CDR3. Per germline, CDR1 SEHNR and CDR2 FQNEAQ (reference sequence). Trimming stripped 5 bases from V and 1 base from J, with 8 bases between. The CDR3: CASSGTENTEAFF. The CDR3, as DNA: TGTGCCAGCAGCGGAACAGAGAACACTGAAGCTTTCTTT.

The DNA of the CDR3 is TGTGCCAGCAGTGATACAATTCGACAGGGGCACACTGGCTACACCTTC. Its translation is CASSDTIRQGHTGYTF. J is TRBJ1-2 and V is TRBV6-1, with 8 bases fitting TRBD1. The germline V gene encodes CDR1 MNHNS and CDR2 SASEGT. This CDR3 is 16 amino acids long. Germline trimming cut 3 bases from V and 7 bases from J; bases unmatched to any gene: 13.

This chain links TRBV5-6 with TRBJ2-7; 9 positions agree with TRBD1. The V segment lost 4 bases and the J segment 6 bases; nucleotides outside the gene matches: 11. CDR3 size: 15 residues. Germline CDR1 and CDR2: SGHDT and YYEEEE. CDR3 loop: CASSAGTGPFVEQYF. The CDR3 nucleotides are TGTGCCAGCAGCGCCGGGACAGGGCCGTTCGTCGAGCAGTACTTC.

The chain carries TRBV12-5 and TRBJ2-1, with 8 nucleotides matching TRBD2. With V trimmed by 1 base and J by 0 bases, 14 bases remained unmatched. The CDR3 is 20 residues long. CDR1 and CDR2 (germline): LGHNT, FRNRAP. The CDR3 region has the DNA TGTGCTAGTGGTTTGGCCCCTCCCGGTAGCGGGGACATCTCCTACAATGAGCAGTTCTTC. Translating gives CASGLAPPGSGDISYNEQFF.

Concerning this clone itself: The junction differs from germline at one of its ends, possibly a read error. The CDR3 here is CASSLEGGRTDKQYF. CDR3 nucleotide sequence: TGTGCCAGCAGCTTAGAGGGGGGGCGCACAGATAAGCAGTATTTT. The rearrangement uses TRBV7-2 and TRBJ2-3, with D perhaps matching TRBD2 (7 bases). Per the germline V gene, CDR1 is SGHTA and CDR2 is FQGNSA. The CDR3 is 15 residues long.

J is TRBJ2-7 and V is TRBV30; unclear D gene. The CDR3 runs to 12 residues. V lost 5 bases to trimming and J lost 4 bases, with 12 bases between them. The germline gives CDR1 GTSNPN, CDR2 SVGIG (reference sequence). The CDR3 is CAWGYRDYEQYF. The DNA for the CDR3 is TGTGCCTGGGGGTACAGAGATTACGAGCAGTACTTC.

This chain joins TRBV12-5 and TRBJ1-3, with a weak D call TRBD1 (6 bases). The V and J ends lost 4 bases and 0 bases respectively, with 19 bases between them. Germline V CDR1 and CDR2: LGHNT, FRNRAP. The CDR3 contains 18 residues. The CDR3 loop reads CASGSYRDWEYSGNTIYF. The CDR3 DNA reads as TGTGCTAGTGGTTCCTACAGGGATTGGGAATACTCTGGAAACACCATATATTTT.

This chain uses TRBV15 with TRBJ1-2; 9 positions agree with TRBD1. Trimming cost V 0 bases and J 4 bases; bases outside gene matches: 3. CDR1 is LNHNV and CDR2 is YYDKDF in the germline V gene (reference sequence). This CDR3 has 15 residues. This chain's CDR3 is CATSRDPGQGYGYTF. CDR3 in DNA: TGTGCCACCAGCAGAGATCCGGGACAGGGCTATGGCTACACCTTC.

This chain uses TRBV30 with TRBJ1-2, with 7 bases matching TRBD1. The J segment lost 4 bases and the V segment lost 4 bases, leaving 9 bases of the junction unmatched. The CDR3 has 14 amino acids. The germline gives CDR1 GTSNPN, CDR2 SVGIG (reference sequence). The CDR3 region has the DNA TGTGCCTGGAAGGAGGGGGCCAGTGGCTATGGCTACACCTTC. Protein sequence: CAWKEGASGYGYTF.

The CDR3 region has the DNA TGTGCCAGCAGGGGAACAGGGTATGACTATGGCTACACCTTC. Translating gives CASRGTGYDYGYTF. This chain connects TRBV6-6 to TRBJ1-2; a possible D gene is TRBD1 (6 bases). The germline V gene has CDR1 MNHNY and CDR2 SVGAGI (reference sequence). The V end was cut by 6 bases, the J end by 3 bases, with 14 bases between. The CDR3 spans 14 residues.

V and J are TRBV4-1 and TRBJ2-1; D gene uncertain. Germline-derived CDR1 and CDR2 are MGHRA and YSYEKL. V was clipped by 2 bases and J by 1 base, with 12 bases between them. The CDR3 is 16 residues long. The CDR3 coding sequence is TGCGCCAGCAGCCAACTTGACATGATGTCCTACAATGAGCAGTTCTTC. Translated, it gives CASSQLDMMSYNEQFF.